The rows below give T cell receptor beta chains drawn from one sample of a study of blood T cell repertoires in COVID-19. Measured with immunoSEQ multiplex PCR; TCRdb has only the in-frame clones, and not every one. The table records over 350,000 clones, about nine tenths of them present only once. What was sequenced was peripheral blood. The receptors shown here come from a woman under 40 with active or convalescent COVID-19. The CDR3 runs from the conserved cysteine through the conserved F or W. The D gene is left open where the match is weak. Not all rows give a size; the values are once, few, many and, for expanded clones, a class.

J gene	clone size	D gene	V gene	CDR3 DNA	CDR3 protein
TRBJ2-5	NA	NA	TRBV15	TGTGCCACCAGCAGAGATCCGGGGGAGACCCAGTACTTC	CATSRDPGETQYF
TRBJ2-3	NA	TRBD2	TRBV19	TGTGCCAGTAGTATCGGGGGGGGCACAGATACGCAGTATTTT	CASSIGGGTDTQYF
TRBJ2-1	NA	NA	TRBV6-5	TGTGCCAGCACCGGGAGTACGGGGCAGCAGTTCTTC	CASTGSTGQQFF
TRBJ1-1	NA	NA	TRBV2	TGTGCCAGCAGTCCGGGAGGAGGGGGGAACACTGAAGCTTTCTTT	CASSPGGGGNTEAFF
TRBJ1-5	once	TRBD1	TRBV5-1	TGCGCCAGCAGCAAGCCGGGACAGGGTCGAAATCAGCCCCAGCATTTT	CASSKPGQGRNQPQHF
TRBJ2-2	NA	TRBD2	TRBV6-2/TRBV6-3	TGTGCCAGCAGCCACCTTCGCGGGGGGGTAGCCGGGGAGCTGTTTTTT	CASSHLRGGVAGELFF
TRBJ1-1	NA	TRBD1	TRBV12-3/TRBV12-4	TGTGCCAGCACCCCAGGGGGAACTGAAGCTTTCTTT	CASTPGGTEAFF
TRBJ1-2	once	NA	TRBV27	TGTGCCAGCAGGGGGCAGGGGAGTGGTACTTTTTATGGCTACACCTTC	CASRGQGSGTFYGYTF
TRBJ1-2	NA	NA	TRBV5-8	TGTGCCAGCAGCTTGGCAGGGTTAGGTGGCTACACCTTC	CASSLAGLGGYTF
TRBJ1-1	once	NA	TRBV11-2	TGTGCCAGCAGCTTAGATAGTTTTAGACAGCGGGACACTGAAGCTTTCTTT	CASSLDSFRQRDTEAFF
TRBJ2-1	once	TRBD2	TRBV10-3	TGTGCCATCAGTGAGTCGGGACTAGCGCCAGGGGAGCAGTTCTTC	CAISESGLAPGEQFF
TRBJ2-7	NA	TRBD2	TRBV9	TGTGCCAGCAGCGTAGGTCGACTAGCGGGAGGGCCGGGGGAAGAGCAGTACTTC	CASSVGRLAGGPGEEQYF
TRBJ1-6	NA	TRBD1	TRBV12-3/TRBV12-4	TGTGCCAGCAGGGGACAGCAAAATTCACCCCTCCACTTT	CASRGQQNSPLHF
TRBJ1-5	NA	NA	TRBV28	TGTGCCAGCAGTTTCACTCAGGGTAGTAATCAGCCCCAGCATTTT	CASSFTQGSNQPQHF
TRBJ1-2	NA	TRBD1	TRBV27	TGTGCCAGCAGTTTAAGGTCAGGGGGCACCGTCTATGGCTACACCTTC	CASSLRSGGTVYGYTF
TRBJ2-7	NA	NA	TRBV7-8	TGTGCCAGCAGCCCGGAGGCCGAGCAGTACTTC	CASSPEAEQYF
TRBJ2-1	NA	NA	TRBV15	TGTGCCACCAGTCCAACTCTCGGCAATGAGCAGTTCTTC	CATSPTLGNEQFF
TRBJ1-4	few	NA	TRBV15	TGTGCCACCAGCAGAGATAGCCCCGGACTAAGTGAAAAACTGTTTTTT	CATSRDSPGLSEKLFF
TRBJ1-5	NA	NA	TRBV2	TGTGCCAGCAGTTTGGACAGAAACAATCAGCCCCAGCATTTT	CASSLDRNNQPQHF
TRBJ1-6	NA	NA	TRBV15	TGTGCCACCAGCAGTTTCGACTCAGGGTACCCTAATTCACCCCTCCACTTT	CATSSFDSGYPNSPLHF
TRBJ2-1	NA	NA	TRBV6-1	TGTGCCAGCAGTGATAGGGGTTCCCACGGTGAGCAGTTCTTC	CASSDRGSHGEQFF
TRBJ2-1	NA	NA	TRBV4-2	TGTGCCAGCAGCCGGGACTTAATGGAAAGCTACAATGAGCAGTTCTTC	CASSRDLMESYNEQFF
TRBJ2-7	NA	TRBD2	TRBV5-6	TGTGCCAGCAGGATAGCGGGAGCGTTCTACGAGCAGTACTTC	CASRIAGAFYEQYF
TRBJ2-7	once	TRBD2	TRBV7-2	TGTGCCAGCACGTACCAGGGTAGCGGGGGGCCTCGAAGGTACGAGCAGTACTTC	CASTYQGSGGPRRYEQYF
TRBJ1-3	NA	TRBD1	TRBV5-8	TGTGCCAGCAGCTTCCCGACGGGACAGGGGGCTGGAAACACCATATATTTT	CASSFPTGQGAGNTIYF
TRBJ2-2	NA	TRBD2	TRBV30	TGTGCCTGGAGTGGGGGACTAGCGTATCACACCGGGGAGCTGTTTTTT	CAWSGGLAYHTGELFF
TRBJ2-7	NA	NA	TRBV19	TGTGCCAGTAGTCATCGGACTAACTCCTACGAGCAGTACTTC	CASSHRTNSYEQYF
TRBJ1-1	once	TRBD1	TRBV11-2	TGTGCCAGCAGCTTAGGGGCCCAGGGGGCTGAAGCTTTCTTT	CASSLGAQGAEAFF
TRBJ2-7	once	NA	TRBV5-1	TGCGCCAGCAGCTTTGCTGGGACTGCAGGAAACGAGCAGTACTTC	CASSFAGTAGNEQYF
TRBJ1-2	NA	TRBD1	TRBV6-4	TGTGCCAGCAGTAAAGGACAGGGATATAACTATGGCTACACCTTC	CASSKGQGYNYGYTF
TRBJ1-2	NA	NA	TRBV7-2	TGTGCCAGCAGCCCTCCGGGGGCTAACTATGGCTACACCTTC	CASSPPGANYGYTF
TRBJ1-1	NA	TRBD1	TRBV10-2	TGCGCCAGCAGTCTGAAGGGGGCGCAAACTGAAGCTTTCTTT	CASSLKGAQTEAFF
TRBJ2-5	NA	TRBD2	TRBV9	TGTGCCAGCAGCGTAGCCCTCACTAGCGGGTCCCAAGAGACCCAGTACTTC	CASSVALTSGSQETQYF
TRBJ1-5	NA	TRBD1	TRBV5-1	TGCGCCAGCAGCCCCGGACAGGGGGGTGATCAGCCCCAGCATTTT	CASSPGQGGDQPQHF
TRBJ1-1	NA	NA	TRBV4-1	TGCGCCAGCAGCCTGACCGGGACAATGAACACTGAAGCTTTCTTT	CASSLTGTMNTEAFF
TRBJ2-7	NA	NA	TRBV2	TGTGCCAGCCGCAGGGGGGAAGCCTACGAGCAGTACTTC	CASRRGEAYEQYF
TRBJ1-3	NA	TRBD1	TRBV3-1/TRBV3-2	TGTGCCAGCACCCCAGGGGGCAATGGAAACACCATATATTTT	CASTPGGNGNTIYF
TRBJ1-2	NA	NA	TRBV6-5	TGTGCCAGCAGTTACCAACAGGGTGGTGGCTACACCTTC	CASSYQQGGGYTF
TRBJ2-4	NA	TRBD1	TRBV18	TGTGCCAGCTCACCAACCGGGACAGGGGGCGCAGCCAAAAACATTCAGTACTTC	CASSPTGTGGAAKNIQYF
TRBJ2-3	NA	TRBD1	TRBV19	TGTGCCAGTAGTGGAAGGACAGGGGGTATGGGCGATACGCAGTATTTT	CASSGRTGGMGDTQYF
TRBJ2-3	once	TRBD2	TRBV18	TGTGCCAGCTCACCAATAGCGGGGGGCCCGGTTGAGCCAGATACGCAGTATTTT	CASSPIAGGPVEPDTQYF
TRBJ1-4	once	NA	TRBV3-1/TRBV3-2	TGTGCCAGCAGCCAAGTTCAGGGGACTAATGAAAAACTGTTTTTT	CASSQVQGTNEKLFF
TRBJ2-2	NA	NA	TRBV18	TGTGCCAGCTCACTCGGACAGTCGAACACCGGGGAGCTGTTTTTT	CASSLGQSNTGELFF